The 13 T cell receptor beta chains below come from one sample, sequenced in a study of cytomegalovirus exposure and HLA in healthy donors. It was with 60 Vbeta and 13 Jbeta primers that the PCR ran. Assay: immunoSEQ multiplex PCR; the TCRdb copy retains only in-frame clones and omits some. Among about 94,000 clones listed, roughly 80% were seen once. Sample: PBMCs. These receptors all stem from a woman aged 60-75 years in good health and CMV-seronegative.

The chain is built from TRBV18 and TRBJ2-4; no reliable D call. The V end lost 3 bases, the J end lost 7 bases, and 10 bases lay between the germline ends. Germline CDR1 and CDR2: KGHSH and LQKENI. CDR3 length: 13 amino acids. The CDR3 sequence: CASSPQTGNIQYF. In DNA, the CDR3 is TGTGCCAGCTCACCGCAAACTGGTAACATTCAGTACTTC.

The chain employs TRBV27 and TRBJ1-1; D not certain. Trimming took off 5 bases at V and 4 bases at J, with 8 bases between the two ends. The CDR3 has 12 residues. Germline values: CDR1 MNHEY, CDR2 SMNVEV (reference sequence). CDR3: CASSKGSTEAFF. The CDR3 coding sequence is TGTGCCAGCAGTAAAGGGAGCACTGAAGCTTTCTTT.

The chain joins TRBV7-2 to TRBJ2-7; 7 bases are shared with TRBD2. The CDR3 consists of 13 residues. Germline V CDR1 and CDR2: SGHTA, FQGNSA. Trimming cost V 6 bases and J 5 bases; bases outside gene matches: 7. CDR3 sequence: CASSDYLADEQYF. The CDR3 coding sequence is TGTGCCAGCAGTGACTATCTAGCGGACGAGCAGTACTTC. Full variable domain (outside the CDR3, taken from reference TRBV7-2 and TRBJ2-7): GAGVSQSPSNKVTEKGKDVELRCDPISGHTALYWYRQSLGQGLEFLIYFQGNSAPDKSGLPSDRFSAERTGGSVSTLTIQRTQQEDSAVYLCASSDYLADEQYFGPGTRLTVT.

The genes are TRBV15 and TRBJ1-5; 9 bases line up with TRBD1. The V segment lost 3 bases and the J segment 2 bases; nucleotides outside the gene matches: 5. The germline V gene has CDR1 LNHNV and CDR2 YYDKDF (reference sequence). The CDR3 contains 16 residues. The CDR3 nucleotides read TGTGCCACCAGCAGCCTACAGGGGGCGGGCAATCAGCCCCAGCATTTT. The encoded protein is CATSSLQGAGNQPQHF. The entire variable domain, with the rest obtained from reference TRBV15 and TRBJ1-5, is as follows: DAMVIQNPRYQVTQFGKPVTLSCSQTLNHNVMYWYQQKSSQAPKLLFHYYDKDFNNEADTPDNFQSRRPNTSFCFLDIRSPGLGDTAMYLCATSSLQGAGNQPQHFGDGTRLSIL.

V is TRBV6-5 and J is TRBJ1-2; 8 bases agree with TRBD1. There are 13 residues in the CDR3. Germline loops: CDR1 MNHEY, CDR2 SVGAGI. The V gene end was trimmed by 5 bases and the J gene end by 3 bases; junction bases not matched to a gene: 2. The CDR3 protein is CASSQGADYGYTF. For the CDR3, the DNA is TGTGCCAGCAGTCAGGGGGCGGACTATGGCTACACCTTC.

This clone has a handful of counts. In DNA form, the CDR3 reads TGTGCCAGCAGCGTAGGGGAGGGATGGAGGGCCAACGTCCTGACTTTC. Encoded protein: CASSVGEGWRANVLTF. V gene TRBV9 combines with J gene TRBJ2-6; the match to TRBD2 covers 7 bases. With V trimmed by 0 bases and J by 5 bases, 5 bases remained unmatched. The length of the CDR3 is 16 residues. In germline, CDR1 is SGDLS, CDR2 YYNGEE.

The rearrangement links TRBV28 to TRBJ1-5; 8 bases are shared with TRBD1. Trimming at V came to 3 bases and at J to 4 bases, leaving 11 bases not matched to a gene. This CDR3 region has 17 residues. Germline V gives CDR1 MDHEN, CDR2 SYDVKM. The CDR3 DNA is TGTGCCAGCAGTTTGATAGGCAGGGGGCGCGAGAATCAGCCCCAGCATTTT. Translating it yields CASSLIGRGRENQPQHF.

This clone was found once. This sequence joins TRBV7-9 and TRBJ2-7, with unresolved D. V shed 5 bases and J shed 4 bases, with 15 bases lying between them. The germline V gene has CDR1 SEHNR and CDR2 FQNEAQ (reference sequence). CDR3 length: 14 amino acids. This CDR3 reads CASSPYQTFYEQYF. The CDR3 DNA reads as TGTGCCAGCAGCCCATACCAGACTTTTTACGAGCAGTACTTC.

The chain carries TRBV5-1 and TRBJ1-4, with TRBD1 matching over 10 bases. Losses at the gene ends were 2 bases for V and 5 bases for J; bases not matched to a gene: 3. Germline CDR1 SGHRS, CDR2 YFSETQ. CDR3 length: 15 residues. This CDR3 is CASSLGTGDNEKLFF. The CDR3 DNA is TGCGCCAGCAGCTTAGGGACAGGGGACAATGAAAAACTGTTTTTT.

This rearrangement joins TRBV9 to TRBJ2-5; 11 positions match TRBD2. The CDR3 has 15 amino acids. Germline values: CDR1 SGDLS, CDR2 YYNGEE. Losses at the gene ends were 3 bases for V and 5 bases for J; bases not matched to a gene: 6. DNA for the CDR3: TGTGCCAGCAGCGGTAGCGGGGGGGCCGGGGAGACCCAGTACTTC. Translated: CASSGSGGAGETQYF. Full variable domain (remainder filled in from reference TRBV9 and TRBJ2-5): DSGVTQTPKHLITATGQRVTLRCSPRSGDLSVYWYQQSLDQGLQFLIQYYNGEERAKGNILERFSAQQFPDLHSELNLSSLELGDSALYFCASSGSGGAGETQYFGPGTRLLVL.

The rearrangement links TRBV19 to TRBJ2-3; 10 bases are a match to TRBD2. Germline V CDR1 and CDR2: LNHDA, SQIVND (reference sequence). J lost 1 base, V lost 5 bases, and 9 bases had no gene match. The CDR3 totals 17 residues. The CDR3 DNA sequence: TGTGCCAGTAGTGTCCTAATTGGGACTAGCGGCACAGATACGCAGTATTTT. Its protein is CASSVLIGTSGTDTQYF. Looking up the rest from reference TRBV19 and TRBJ2-3 gives the full variable domain: DGGITQSPKYLFRKEGQNVTLSCEQNLNHDAMYWYRQDPGQGLRLIYYSQIVNDFQKGDIAEGYSVSREKKESFPLTVTSAQKNPTAFYLCASSVLIGTSGTDTQYFGPGTRLTVL.

This chain joins TRBV5-4 and TRBJ2-5; 10 nucleotides align to TRBD2. CDR3 length: 16 amino acids. J was trimmed by 5 bases and V by 0 bases; bases with no gene match: 7. Germline CDR1 is SGHNT and CDR2 is YYREEE (reference sequence). CDR3 residues: CASSLVASGRGETQYF. The CDR3 DNA reads TGTGCCAGCAGCTTGGTTGCTAGCGGGAGAGGGGAGACCCAGTACTTC. Complete variable domain (other parts from reference TRBV5-4 and TRBJ2-5): ETGVTQSPTHLIKTRGQQVTLRCSSQSGHNTVSWYQQALGQGPQFIFQYYREEENGRGNFPPRFSGLQFPNYSSELNVNALELDDSALYLCASSLVASGRGETQYFGPGTRLLVL.

V usage is TRBV6-6 and J usage is TRBJ2-7; the match to TRBD2 covers 14 bases. The germline V gene has CDR1 MNHNY and CDR2 SVGAGI (reference sequence). CDR3 length: 15 amino acids. Germline trimming cut 5 bases from V and 2 bases from J; bases unmatched to any gene: 2. The CDR3 sequence is CASSQGLAGAYEQYF. The CDR3 DNA sequence: TGTGCCAGCAGTCAGGGACTAGCGGGAGCCTACGAGCAGTACTTC.